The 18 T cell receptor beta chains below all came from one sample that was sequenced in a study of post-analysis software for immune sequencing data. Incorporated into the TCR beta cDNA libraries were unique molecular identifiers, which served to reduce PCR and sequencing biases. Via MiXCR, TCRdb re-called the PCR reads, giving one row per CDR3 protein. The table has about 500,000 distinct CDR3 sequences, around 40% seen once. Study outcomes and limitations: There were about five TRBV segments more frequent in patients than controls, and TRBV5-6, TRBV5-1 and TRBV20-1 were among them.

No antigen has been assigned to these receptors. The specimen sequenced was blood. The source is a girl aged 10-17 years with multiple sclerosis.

In DNA form, the CDR3 reads TGTGCCACCAGTGATAGGCGGAATTGGCAGTTCTTC. It specifies CATSDRRNWQFF. The J gene is TRBJ2-1, the V gene TRBV24-1, with D unclear. Germline lookup yields CDR1 KGHDR and CDR2 SFDVKD. The CDR3 is 12 amino acids. V lost 3 bases, J lost 12 bases, and 11 bases lay in between.

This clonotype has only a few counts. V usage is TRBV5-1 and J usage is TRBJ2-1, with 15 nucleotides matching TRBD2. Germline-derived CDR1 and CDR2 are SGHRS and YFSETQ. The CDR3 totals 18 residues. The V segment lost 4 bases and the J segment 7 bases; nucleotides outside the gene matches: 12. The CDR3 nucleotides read TGCGCCAGCAGCGGGGGGACTAGCGGGAGGACTACATGGAATGAGCAGTTCTTC. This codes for CASSGGTSGRTTWNEQFF.

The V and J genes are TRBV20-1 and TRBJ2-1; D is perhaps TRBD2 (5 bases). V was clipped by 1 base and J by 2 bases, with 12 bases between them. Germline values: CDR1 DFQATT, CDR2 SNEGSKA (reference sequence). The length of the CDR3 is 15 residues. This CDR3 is CSARGIQRTYNEQFF. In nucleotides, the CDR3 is TGCAGTGCTAGAGGAATCCAGCGGACCTACAATGAGCAGTTCTTC.

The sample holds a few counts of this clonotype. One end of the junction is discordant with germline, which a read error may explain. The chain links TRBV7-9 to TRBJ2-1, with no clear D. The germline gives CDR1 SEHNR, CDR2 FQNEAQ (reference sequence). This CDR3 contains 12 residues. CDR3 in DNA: TGTGCCAGTAGCTTATTCGGTGGGGAGCAGTTCTTC. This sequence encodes CASSLFGGEQFF.

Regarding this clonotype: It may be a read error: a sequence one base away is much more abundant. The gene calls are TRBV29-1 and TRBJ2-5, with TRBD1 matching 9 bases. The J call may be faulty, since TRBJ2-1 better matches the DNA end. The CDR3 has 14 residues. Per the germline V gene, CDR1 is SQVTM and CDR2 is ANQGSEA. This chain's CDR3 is CSTWTGVHQETQFF. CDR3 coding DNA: TGCAGCACTTGGACAGGGGTTCACCAAGAGACCCAGTTCTTC.

CDR3 sequence reads: CSVGGPDTEAFF. In nucleotides, the CDR3 is TGCAGCGTTGGGGGGCCGGACACTGAAGCTTTCTTT. The J gene is TRBJ1-1, the V gene TRBV29-1, with D tentatively TRBD1 (6 bases). The CDR3 sequence is 12 residues long. CDR1 and CDR2 from the germline V gene are SQVTM and ANQGSEA. Trimming took 4 bases from V and 3 from J, leaving 9 bases between them.

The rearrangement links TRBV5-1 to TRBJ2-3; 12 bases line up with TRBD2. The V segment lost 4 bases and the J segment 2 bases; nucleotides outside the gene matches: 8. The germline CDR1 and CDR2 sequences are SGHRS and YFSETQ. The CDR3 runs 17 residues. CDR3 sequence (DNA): TGCGCCAGCAGCGGAGGGACTAGCGGGTCCCTCACAGATACGCAGTATTTT. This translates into CASSGGTSGSLTDTQYF.

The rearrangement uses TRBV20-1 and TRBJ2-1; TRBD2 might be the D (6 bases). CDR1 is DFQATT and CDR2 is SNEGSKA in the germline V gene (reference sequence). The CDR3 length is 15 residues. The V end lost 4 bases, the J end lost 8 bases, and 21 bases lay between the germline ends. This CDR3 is CSANPPGRRDYEQFF. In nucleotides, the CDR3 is TGCAGTGCTAACCCTCCGGGACGGCGGGACTATGAGCAGTTCTTC.

The CDR3 sequence: CSASGLAGVSGDTQYF. The CDR3 region has the DNA TGCAGTGCTAGCGGGCTAGCGGGAGTCTCTGGGGATACGCAGTATTTT. This rearrangement joins TRBV20-1 to TRBJ2-3; 10 bases match TRBD2. Germline CDR1 and CDR2: DFQATT and SNEGSKA (reference sequence). The CDR3 is 16 residues long. The junction had 12 bases not matched to a gene; V was cut back by 3 bases and J by 6 bases.

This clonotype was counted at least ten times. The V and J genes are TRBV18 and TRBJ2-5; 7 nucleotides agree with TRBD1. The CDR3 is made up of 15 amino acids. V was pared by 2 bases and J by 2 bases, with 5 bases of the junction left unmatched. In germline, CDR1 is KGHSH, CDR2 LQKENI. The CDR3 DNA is TGTGCCAGCTCACCAACAGGGGCCCAACAAGAGACCCAGTACTTC. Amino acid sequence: CASSPTGAQQETQYF.

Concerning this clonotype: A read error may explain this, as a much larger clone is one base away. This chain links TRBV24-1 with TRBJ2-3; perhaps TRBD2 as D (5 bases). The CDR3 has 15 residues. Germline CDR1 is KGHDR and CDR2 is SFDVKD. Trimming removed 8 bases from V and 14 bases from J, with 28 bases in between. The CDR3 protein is CATTGIFPTNEKLYF. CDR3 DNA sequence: TGTGCCACCACCGGCATCTTCCCGACTAATGAAAAACTGTATTTT.

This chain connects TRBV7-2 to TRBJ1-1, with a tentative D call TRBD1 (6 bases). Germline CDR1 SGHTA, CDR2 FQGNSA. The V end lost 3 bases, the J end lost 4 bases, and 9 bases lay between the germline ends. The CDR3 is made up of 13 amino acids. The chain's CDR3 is CASSFTGLTEAFF. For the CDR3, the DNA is TGTGCCAGCAGCTTTACAGGGCTCACTGAAGCTTTCTTT.

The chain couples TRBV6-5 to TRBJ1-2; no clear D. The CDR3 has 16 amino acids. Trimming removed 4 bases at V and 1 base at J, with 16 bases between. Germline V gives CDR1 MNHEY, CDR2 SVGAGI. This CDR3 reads CASSLKDGFLNYGYTF. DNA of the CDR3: TGTGCCAGCAGTTTGAAAGACGGATTCCTTAACTATGGCTACACCTTC.

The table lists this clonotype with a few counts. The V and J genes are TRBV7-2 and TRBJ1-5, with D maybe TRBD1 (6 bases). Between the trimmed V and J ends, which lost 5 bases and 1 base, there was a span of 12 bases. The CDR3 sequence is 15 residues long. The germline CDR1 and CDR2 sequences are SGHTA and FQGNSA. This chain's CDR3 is CASSPSGQSNQPQHF. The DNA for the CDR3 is TGTGCCAGCAGCCCCAGCGGACAGAGCAATCAGCCCCAGCATTTT.

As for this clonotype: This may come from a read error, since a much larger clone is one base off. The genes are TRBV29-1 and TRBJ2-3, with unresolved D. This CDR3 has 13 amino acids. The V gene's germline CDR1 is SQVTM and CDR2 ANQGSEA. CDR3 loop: CCVGGVPQDTQYF. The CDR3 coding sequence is TGCTGCGTTGGCGGTGTACCCCAGGATACGCAGTATTTT.

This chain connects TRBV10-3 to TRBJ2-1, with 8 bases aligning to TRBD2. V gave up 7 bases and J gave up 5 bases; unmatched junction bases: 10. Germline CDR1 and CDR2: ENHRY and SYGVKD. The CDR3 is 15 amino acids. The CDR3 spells CAITEPGGLNNEQFF. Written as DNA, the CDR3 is TGTGCCATCACCGAGCCGGGAGGGCTAAACAATGAGCAGTTCTTC.

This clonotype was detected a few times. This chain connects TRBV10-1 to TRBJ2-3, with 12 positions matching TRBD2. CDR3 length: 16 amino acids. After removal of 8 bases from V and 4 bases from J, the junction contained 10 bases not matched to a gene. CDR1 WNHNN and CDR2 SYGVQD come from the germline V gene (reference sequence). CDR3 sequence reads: CASGVKTSGSPDTQYF. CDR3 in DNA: TGCGCCAGCGGGGTCAAGACTAGCGGGAGCCCAGATACGCAGTATTTT.

CDR3 sequence: CSVRTDTYEQYF. The DNA of the CDR3 is TGCAGCGTTCGGACAGACACCTACGAGCAGTACTTC. This rearrangement joins TRBV29-1 to TRBJ2-7; D may be TRBD1 (6 bases). Trimming stripped 5 bases from V and 2 bases from J, with 10 bases between. CDR3 length equals 12 residues. The germline CDR1 and CDR2 sequences are SQVTM and ANQGSEA.